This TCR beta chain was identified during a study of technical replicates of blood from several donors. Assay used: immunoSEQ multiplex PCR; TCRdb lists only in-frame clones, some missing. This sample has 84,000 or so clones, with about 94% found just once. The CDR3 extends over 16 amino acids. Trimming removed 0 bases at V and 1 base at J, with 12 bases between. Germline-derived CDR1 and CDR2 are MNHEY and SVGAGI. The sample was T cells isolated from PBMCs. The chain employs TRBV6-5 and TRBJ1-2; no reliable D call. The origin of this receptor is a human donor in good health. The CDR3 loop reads CASSYSPSTFNYGYTF. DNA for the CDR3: TGTGCCAGCAGTTACTCGCCTTCGACTTTTAACTATGGCTACACCTTC.